The clone carrying this T cell receptor beta chain showed up many times. Its antigen is undetermined. The CDR3 has 13 amino acids. Unmatched junction bases numbered 8, after V lost 8 bases and J lost 2 bases. Per the germline V gene, CDR1 is SQVTM and CDR2 is ANQGSEA. The TCR library protocol attached unique molecular identifiers to the individual cDNA molecules. TCRdb fed the 5' RACE reads into MiXCR, producing one record per CDR3 protein. The sample has some 70,000 distinct CDR3 sequences; more than 10% are singletons. The data are from a study of early T cells in non-severe SARS-CoV-2 infection. Study-wide findings and caveats: VDJdb matching favored anti-spike CD8 responses, missing private and CD4 specificities.

What was sequenced was whole blood. This TCR came from an adult who was a healthcare worker with PCR-confirmed SARS-CoV-2 infection or an uninfected control (not recorded which). J is TRBJ1-1 and V is TRBV29-1, with TRBD1 matching 7 bases. The CDR3 sequence is CSMWGTANTEAFF. The CDR3 region has the DNA TGCAGCATGTGGGGGACAGCTAACACTGAAGCTTTCTTT.